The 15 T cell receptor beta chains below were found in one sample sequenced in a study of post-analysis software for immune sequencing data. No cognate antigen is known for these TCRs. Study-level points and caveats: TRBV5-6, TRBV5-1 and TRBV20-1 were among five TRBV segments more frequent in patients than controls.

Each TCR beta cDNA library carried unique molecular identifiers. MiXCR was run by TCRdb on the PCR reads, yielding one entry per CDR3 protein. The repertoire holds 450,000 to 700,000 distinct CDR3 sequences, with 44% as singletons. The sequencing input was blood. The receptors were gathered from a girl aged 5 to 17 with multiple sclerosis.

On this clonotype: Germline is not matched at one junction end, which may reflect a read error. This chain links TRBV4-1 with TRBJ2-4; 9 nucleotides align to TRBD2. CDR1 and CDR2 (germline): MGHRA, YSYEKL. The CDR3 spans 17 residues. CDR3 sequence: CVSSQEESGRAKNIQYF. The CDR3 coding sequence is TGCGTCAGCAGCCAAGAGGAGAGCGGGAGGGCCAAAAACATTCAGTACTTC.

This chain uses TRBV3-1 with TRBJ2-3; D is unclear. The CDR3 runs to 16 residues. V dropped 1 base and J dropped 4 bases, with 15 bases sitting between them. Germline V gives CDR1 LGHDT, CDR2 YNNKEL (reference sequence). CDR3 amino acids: CASSQALIPKADTQYF. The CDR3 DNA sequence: TGTGCCAGCAGCCAAGCCCTTATCCCCAAGGCAGATACGCAGTATTTT.

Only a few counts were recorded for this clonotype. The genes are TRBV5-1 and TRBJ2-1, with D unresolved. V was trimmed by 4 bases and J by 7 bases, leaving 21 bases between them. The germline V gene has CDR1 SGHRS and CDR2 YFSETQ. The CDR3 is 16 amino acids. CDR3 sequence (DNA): TGCGCCAGCAGCCCCGGTAGCCAGAATTTTCATAATGAGCAGTTCTTC. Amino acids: CASSPGSQNFHNEQFF.

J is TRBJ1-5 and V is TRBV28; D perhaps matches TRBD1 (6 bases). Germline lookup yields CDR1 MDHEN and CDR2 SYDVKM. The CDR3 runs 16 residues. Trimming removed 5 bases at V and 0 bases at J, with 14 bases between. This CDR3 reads CASSPGTYTSNQPQHF. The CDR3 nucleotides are TGTGCCAGCAGTCCCGGGACATACACTAGCAATCAGCCCCAGCATTTT.

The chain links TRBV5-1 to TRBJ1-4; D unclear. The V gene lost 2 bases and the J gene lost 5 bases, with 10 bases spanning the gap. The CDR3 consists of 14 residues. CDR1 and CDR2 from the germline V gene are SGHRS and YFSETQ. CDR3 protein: CASSFGRMNEKLFF. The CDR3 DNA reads TGCGCCAGCAGCTTCGGACGGATGAATGAAAAACTGTTTTTT.

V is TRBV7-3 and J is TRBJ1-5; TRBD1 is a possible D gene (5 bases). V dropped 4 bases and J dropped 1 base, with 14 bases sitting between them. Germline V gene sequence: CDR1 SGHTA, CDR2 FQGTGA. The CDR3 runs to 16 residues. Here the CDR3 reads CASSYAGKGSNQPQHF. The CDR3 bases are TGTGCCAGCAGCTATGCGGGGAAGGGGAGCAATCAGCCCCAGCATTTT.

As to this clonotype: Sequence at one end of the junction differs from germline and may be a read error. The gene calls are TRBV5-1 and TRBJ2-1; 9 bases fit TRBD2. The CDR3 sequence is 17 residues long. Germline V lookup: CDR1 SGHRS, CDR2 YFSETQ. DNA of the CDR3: TGCACCAGCAGCTTGGAACTAGCGGGCGTATCCTCCAATGAGCAGTTCTTC. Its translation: CTSSLELAGVSSNEQFF.

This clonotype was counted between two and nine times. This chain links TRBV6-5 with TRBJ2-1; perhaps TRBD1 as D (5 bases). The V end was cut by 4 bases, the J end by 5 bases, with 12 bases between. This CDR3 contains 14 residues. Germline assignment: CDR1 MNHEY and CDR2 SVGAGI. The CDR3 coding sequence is TGTGCCAGCAGTTCTCTAGACAGCCACAATGAGCAGTTCTTC. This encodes CASSSLDSHNEQFF.

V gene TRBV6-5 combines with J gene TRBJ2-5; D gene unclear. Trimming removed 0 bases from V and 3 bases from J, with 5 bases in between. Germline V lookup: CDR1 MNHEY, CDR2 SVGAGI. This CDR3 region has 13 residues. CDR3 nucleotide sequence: TGTGCCAGCAGTTACTCCCCTAAAGAGACCCAGTACTTC. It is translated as CASSYSPKETQYF.

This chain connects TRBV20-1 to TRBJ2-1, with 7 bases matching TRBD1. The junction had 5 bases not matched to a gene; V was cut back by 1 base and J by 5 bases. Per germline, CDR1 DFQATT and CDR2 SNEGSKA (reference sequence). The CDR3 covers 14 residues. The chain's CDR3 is CSARGDGTDNEQFF. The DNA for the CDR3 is TGCAGTGCTAGAGGAGACGGGACAGACAATGAGCAGTTCTTC.

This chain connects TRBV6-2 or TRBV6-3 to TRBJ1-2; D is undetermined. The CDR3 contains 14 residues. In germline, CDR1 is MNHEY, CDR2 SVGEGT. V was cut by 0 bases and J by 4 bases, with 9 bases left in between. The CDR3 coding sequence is TGTGCCAGCAGTTACTCACCAGAACTCTATGGCTACACCTTC. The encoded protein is CASSYSPELYGYTF.

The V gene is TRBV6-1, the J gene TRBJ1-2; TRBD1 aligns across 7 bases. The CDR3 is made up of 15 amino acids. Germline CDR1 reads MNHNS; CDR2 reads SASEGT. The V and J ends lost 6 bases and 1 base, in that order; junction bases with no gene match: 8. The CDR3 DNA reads TGTGCCAGCAGCGTGACAGGGTCAGGTAACTATGGCTACACCTTC. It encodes CASSVTGSGNYGYTF.

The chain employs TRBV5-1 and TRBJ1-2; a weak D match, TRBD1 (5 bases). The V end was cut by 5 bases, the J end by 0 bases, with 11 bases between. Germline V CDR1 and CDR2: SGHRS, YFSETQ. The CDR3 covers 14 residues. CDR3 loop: CASSSGATNYGYTF. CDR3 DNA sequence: TGCGCCAGCAGTTCTGGGGCAACTAACTATGGCTACACCTTC.

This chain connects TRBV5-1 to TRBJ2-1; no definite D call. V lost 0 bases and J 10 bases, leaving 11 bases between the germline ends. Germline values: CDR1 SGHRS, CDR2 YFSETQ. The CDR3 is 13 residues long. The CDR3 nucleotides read TGCGCCAGCAGCTTGGCGCTCGGGTCGGAGCAGTTCTTC. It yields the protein CASSLALGSEQFF.

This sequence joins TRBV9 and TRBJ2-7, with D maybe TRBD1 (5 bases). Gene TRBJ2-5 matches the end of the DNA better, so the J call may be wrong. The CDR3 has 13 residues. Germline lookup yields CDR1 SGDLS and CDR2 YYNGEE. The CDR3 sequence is CASSVGREETQYF. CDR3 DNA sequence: TGTGCCAGCAGCGTGGGCAGGGAAGAGACCCAGTACTTC.